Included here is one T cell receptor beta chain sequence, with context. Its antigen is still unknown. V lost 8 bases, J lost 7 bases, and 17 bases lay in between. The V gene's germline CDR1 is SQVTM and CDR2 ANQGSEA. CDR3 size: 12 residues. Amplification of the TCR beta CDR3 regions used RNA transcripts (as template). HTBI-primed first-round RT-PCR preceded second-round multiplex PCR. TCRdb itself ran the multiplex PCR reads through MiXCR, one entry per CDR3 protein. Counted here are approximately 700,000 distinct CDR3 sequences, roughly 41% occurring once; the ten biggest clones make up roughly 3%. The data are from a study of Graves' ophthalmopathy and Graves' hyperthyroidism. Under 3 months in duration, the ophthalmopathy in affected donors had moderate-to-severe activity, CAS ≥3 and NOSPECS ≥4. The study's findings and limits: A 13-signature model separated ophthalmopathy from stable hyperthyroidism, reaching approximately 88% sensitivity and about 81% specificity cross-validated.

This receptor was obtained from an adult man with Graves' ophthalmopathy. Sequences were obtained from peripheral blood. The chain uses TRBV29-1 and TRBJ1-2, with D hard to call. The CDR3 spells CSSSSVRSGYTF. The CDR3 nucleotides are TGCAGCAGTTCATCCGTGAGGAGTGGCTACACCTTC.